This T cell receptor (beta chain) was identified in a study of T cells after yellow fever vaccination. Findings of the study overall: Sorted repertoires could include abundant contaminating clonotypes from bulk cells.

The CDR3 is made up of 13 amino acids. The J segment lost 0 bases and the V segment lost 7 bases, leaving 5 bases of the junction unmatched. Germline loops: CDR1 DFQATT, CDR2 SNEGSKA (reference sequence). In TCRdb, the 5' RACE reads were re-called with MiXCR into one record per CDR3 protein. The profile shows some 300,000 distinct CDR3 sequences, about 10% of them singletons. Remarks on this clonotype: Its cognate antigen is unknown.

The sequence was obtained from a man aged 18 to 29 who received the YFV17D yellow fever vaccine. The input for sequencing was CD4+ T cells sorted from PBMCs, taken 5 days after the yellow fever booster vaccination. The chain uses TRBV20-1 and TRBJ2-5; 7 bases line up with TRBD2. The CDR3 reads CSVPGGYQETQYF. The CDR3 region has the DNA TGCAGTGTCCCCGGGGGGTACCAAGAGACCCAGTACTTC.